This paragraph covers one T cell receptor beta chain sequence. The antigen is unknown. These data originate in a study of beta chain features in type 1 diabetes. Broader study findings: An over-representation of cells with high TCR expression could result from cDNA sequencing. Type 1 diabetes patients had TCRB CDR3s that were shorter (moderately but significantly so) in all four CD4+ subsets. Any PCR bias toward short templates would affect both groups alike. In these data, an HLA type influence on TCRB rearrangement remained unresolved.

A single heparinised blood sample, averaging roughly 110 mL, was obtained per donor. Of the isolated RNA, all was reverse transcribed, and so the sequenced material was expressed TCRB transcripts. Using immunoSEQ multiplex PCR, the repertoire was profiled, and TCRdb retains in-frame clones only, with some absent. This sample yields 250,000 to 300,000 clones, of which roughly an eighth are seen a single time; 0.017% belongs to the top ten. V lost 0 bases, J lost 1 base, and 15 bases lay in between. The CDR3 covers 17 residues. Germline-derived CDR1 and CDR2 are KGHSH and LQKENI. The gene calls are TRBV18 and TRBJ1-1; no reliable D call. The TCR originated in a man aged 25-45 years with type 1 diabetes. The sequencing sample was made of naive CD4+ T cells from blood. The CDR3 nucleotides are TGTGCCAGCTCACCACCTTACGGCCGAACAGCGAACACTGAAGCTTTCTTT. Translating it yields CASSPPYGRTANTEAFF. The full variable domain, with the rest looked up from reference TRBV18 and TRBJ1-1, is NAGVMQNPRHLVRRRGQEARLRCSPMKGHSHVYWYRQLPEEGLKFMVYLQKENIIDESGMPKERFSAEFPKEGPSILRIQQVVRGDSAAYFCASSPPYGRTANTEAFFGQGTRLTVV.